The present T cell receptor beta chain was sequenced within a study of blood T cell repertoires in COVID-19. Overall study: The United States, Italy and Spain supplied acute and convalescent COVID-19 samples. From T cells, B-cell-depleted T cells, or PBMCs came the material, which was cDNA or gDNA.

V was shortened by 6 bases and J by 3 bases, with 12 bases between the two germline ends. There are 13 residues in the CDR3. Germline V gene lookup returns CDR1 LNHDA and CDR2 SQIVND (reference sequence). Authors' methods: Estimates of nucleated cell counts were drawn from the amplification of reference gene primers. Sequencing used immunoSEQ multiplex PCR; TCRdb keeps in-frame clones, though not all of them. V and J calls and clone size follow that table, whereas D and trimming were derived from the DNA. The sample has around 130,000 clones; around 80% are singletons. The participants were between roughly 18 and 90 years old and came from fewer than 25 US areas.

Sequencing was done on a sample of PBMCs or T cells enriched from blood (not recorded which). The sequence derives from a man in his forties or fifties with acute COVID-19. V and J are TRBV19 and TRBJ2-7; TRBD2 might be the D (6 bases). This CDR3 reads CASRGTGGYEQYF. CDR3 bases: TGTGCCAGTAGAGGGACTGGGGGCTACGAGCAGTACTTC.